The source of this T cell receptor beta chain is a study of blood T cell repertoires in COVID-19. Study-wide context: The United States, Italy and Spain provided the acute and convalescent COVID-19 samples. T cells, B-cell-depleted T cells, or PBMCs supplied cDNA or gDNA.

Per the germline V gene, CDR1 is ENHRY and CDR2 is SYGVKD. This CDR3 has 13 amino acids. The V end was cut by 10 bases, the J end by 3 bases, with 13 bases between. Original processing methods: By means of reference gene primer amplification, nucleated cell counts were estimated. Here immunoSEQ multiplex PCR was the method, and the copy in TCRdb shows in-frame clones only, minus some. D and trimming were read from the DNA, whereas the V and J calls and clone size are those reported in that table. The data contain around 100,000 clones, over 85% of them seen just once; the ten biggest clones take up more than 15%.

The source is a woman older than 75 in a cohort sampled during active COVID-19. The sample was peripheral blood. The chain links TRBV10-3 to TRBJ1-5; D gene uncertain. This chain's CDR3 is CATSQSPNQPQHF. The CDR3 DNA follows: TGTGCCACCTCACAGAGTCCCAATCAGCCCCAGCATTTT.